These T cell receptor beta chains were read from a single sample in a study of Graves' ophthalmopathy and Graves' hyperthyroidism. Using its own MiXCR run on the multiplex PCR reads, TCRdb lists one record per CDR3 protein. The table records approximately 210,000 distinct CDR3 sequences, less than 30% of them present only once. Sequences were obtained from peripheral blood. The receptors derive from a middle-aged man with Graves' ophthalmopathy. The CDR3 runs from the conserved cysteine through the conserved F or W. The order of the fields is D gene, J gene, V gene, clone size, CDR3 DNA, CDR3 protein. The D gene is left open where the match is weak. Where a row states a size, it is once, few, many or the class of an expanded clone; other rows omit it.

D gene: -
J gene: TRBJ2-2
V gene: TRBV7-3
clone size: many
CDR3 DNA: TGTGCCAGCAGCCCCTTCTCCGGCGGGGAGCTGTTTTTT
CDR3 protein: CASSPFSGGELFF

D gene: TRBD2
J gene: TRBJ2-7
V gene: TRBV11-2
clone size: many
CDR3 DNA: TGTGCCAGCAGCTTCGTAGCGGGAGATTACGAGCAGTACTTC
CDR3 protein: CASSFVAGDYEQYF

D gene: -
J gene: TRBJ2-7
V gene: TRBV6-2/TRBV6-3
clone size: -
CDR3 DNA: TGTGCCAGCAGTCCTGAAGGGGAGGAGGGCTACGAGCAGTACTTC
CDR3 protein: CASSPEGEEGYEQYF

D gene: -
J gene: TRBJ2-7
V gene: TRBV6-1
clone size: -
CDR3 DNA: TGTGCCAGCAGCCCCCAGGCCTACGAGCAGTACTTC
CDR3 protein: CASSPQAYEQYF

D gene: TRBD1
J gene: TRBJ2-7
V gene: TRBV6-1
clone size: -
CDR3 DNA: TGTGCCAGCAGTGTCCGGGACAGTTACTACGAGCAGTACTTC
CDR3 protein: CASSVRDSYYEQYF

D gene: TRBD1
J gene: TRBJ1-1
V gene: TRBV5-1
clone size: -
CDR3 DNA: TGCGCCAGCAGCCCCGGGACAGGGGGTACTGAAGCTTTCTTT
CDR3 protein: CASSPGTGGTEAFF

D gene: TRBD2
J gene: TRBJ2-5
V gene: TRBV9
clone size: many
CDR3 DNA: TGTGCCAGCAGCGGGTCCCTAGCGGTCCAAGAGACCCAGTACTTC
CDR3 protein: CASSGSLAVQETQYF

D gene: -
J gene: TRBJ2-5
V gene: TRBV4-2
clone size: -
CDR3 DNA: TGTGCCAGCAGCCAAGGTGGAAGGGACCAAGAGACCCAGTACTTC
CDR3 protein: CASSQGGRDQETQYF

D gene: TRBD2
J gene: TRBJ2-5
V gene: TRBV6-1
clone size: many
CDR3 DNA: TGTGCCAGCACTGCGGGAGGAGGGGAGACCCAGTACTTC
CDR3 protein: CASTAGGGETQYF

D gene: -
J gene: TRBJ2-4
V gene: TRBV19
clone size: many
CDR3 DNA: TGTGCCAGTATCAGTACCCTAGCCAAAAACATTCAGTACTTC
CDR3 protein: CASISTLAKNIQYF

D gene: -
J gene: TRBJ2-7
V gene: TRBV6-2/TRBV6-3
clone size: many
CDR3 DNA: TGTGCCAGCAGTTTCGGGACCGCCCCTACTTCGGCGTACTTC
CDR3 protein: CASSFGTAPTSAYF

D gene: TRBD1
J gene: TRBJ2-7
V gene: TRBV11-2
clone size: -
CDR3 DNA: TGTGCCAGCAGCCCAGCCAGTGGACAGGGATTTCGCGAGCAGTACTTC
CDR3 protein: CASSPASGQGFREQYF

D gene: TRBD1
J gene: TRBJ2-7
V gene: TRBV7-8
clone size: many
CDR3 DNA: TGTGCCAGCAGCCGGGGACAGGGGGCCCACGAGCAGTACTTC
CDR3 protein: CASSRGQGAHEQYF

D gene: TRBD2
J gene: TRBJ2-7
V gene: TRBV7-2
clone size: -
CDR3 DNA: TGTGCCAGCAGCTGGACTAGTCAAGAGCAGTACTTC
CDR3 protein: CASSWTSQEQYF

D gene: -
J gene: TRBJ2-2
V gene: TRBV12-3/TRBV12-4
clone size: many
CDR3 DNA: TGTGCCAGCAGTTTCTTCCGGCCGCGGGACACCGGGGAGCTGTTTTTT
CDR3 protein: CASSFFRPRDTGELFF

D gene: -
J gene: TRBJ2-5
V gene: TRBV11-2
clone size: -
CDR3 DNA: TGTGCCAGCAGCGAAGACTGGAGGCGTGTGGAGACCCAGTACTTC
CDR3 protein: CASSEDWRRVETQYF

D gene: TRBD1
J gene: TRBJ1-1
V gene: TRBV7-2
clone size: many
CDR3 DNA: TGTGCCAGCAGCTTCGGGCGACAGGGATTGGCTGAAGCTTTCTTT
CDR3 protein: CASSFGRQGLAEAFF

D gene: TRBD1
J gene: TRBJ1-2
V gene: TRBV18
clone size: many
CDR3 DNA: TGTGCCAGCTCACCAGACAGGGACTATGGCTACACCTTC
CDR3 protein: CASSPDRDYGYTF

D gene: -
J gene: TRBJ1-2
V gene: TRBV11-1
clone size: many
CDR3 DNA: TGTGCCAGCAGCTTAAGGTCAGATGGCTATGGCTACACCTTC
CDR3 protein: CASSLRSDGYGYTF

D gene: TRBD1
J gene: TRBJ2-7
V gene: TRBV6-5
clone size: many
CDR3 DNA: TGTGCCAGCCGGGACAGGATCTACGAGCAGTACTTC
CDR3 protein: CASRDRIYEQYF

D gene: TRBD2
J gene: TRBJ2-1
V gene: TRBV7-2
clone size: -
CDR3 DNA: TGTGCCAGCAGCTTAGGGACTAGCGGCTACAATGAGCAGTTCTTC
CDR3 protein: CASSLGTSGYNEQFF

D gene: -
J gene: TRBJ1-2
V gene: TRBV4-3
clone size: many
CDR3 DNA: TGCGCCAGCAGCCAAGATCGGGTGAACTATGGCTACACCTTC
CDR3 protein: CASSQDRVNYGYTF

D gene: TRBD1
J gene: TRBJ1-1
V gene: TRBV11-1
clone size: -
CDR3 DNA: TGTGCCAGCAGACGAAACCGGGACAGGGGGCGTCCGAACACTGAAGCTTTCTTT
CDR3 protein: CASRRNRDRGRPNTEAFF

D gene: -
J gene: TRBJ1-1
V gene: TRBV5-1
clone size: -
CDR3 DNA: TGCGCCAGCAGCTTGGCCTTCAGAAACACTGAAGCTTTCTTT
CDR3 protein: CASSLAFRNTEAFF

D gene: TRBD1
J gene: TRBJ1-1
V gene: TRBV12-3/TRBV12-4
clone size: -
CDR3 DNA: TGTGCCAGCAGTTACATTACAGGGGCTGAAGCTTTCTTT
CDR3 protein: CASSYITGAEAFF

D gene: -
J gene: TRBJ2-5
V gene: TRBV5-1
clone size: -
CDR3 DNA: TGCGCCAGCAGGAGGGCAATGGGTGGAGAGACCCAGTACTTC
CDR3 protein: CASRRAMGGETQYF

D gene: -
J gene: TRBJ2-5
V gene: TRBV28
clone size: many
CDR3 DNA: TGTGCCAGCCGCTCCGACAGCGACCCCAAAGAGACCCAGTACTTC
CDR3 protein: CASRSDSDPKETQYF

D gene: -
J gene: TRBJ1-2
V gene: TRBV2
clone size: -
CDR3 DNA: TGTGCCAGCAGTGAGTTACGGACACCCGGGGTCTACACCTTC
CDR3 protein: CASSELRTPGVYTF

D gene: -
J gene: TRBJ2-7
V gene: TRBV20-1
clone size: many
CDR3 DNA: TGCAGTGCTAGGGCGTCCGGACTCTTGAGCTCCTACGAGCAGTACTTC
CDR3 protein: CSARASGLLSSYEQYF

D gene: -
J gene: TRBJ1-5
V gene: TRBV24-1
clone size: many
CDR3 DNA: TGTGCCACCAGTGATTTTCCTGCGGGGCCCCAGCATTTT
CDR3 protein: CATSDFPAGPQHF

D gene: -
J gene: TRBJ2-2
V gene: TRBV29-1
clone size: many
CDR3 DNA: TGCAGCGGCAGAACGCGGTCCGGGGAGCTGTTTTTT
CDR3 protein: CSGRTRSGELFF

D gene: -
J gene: TRBJ1-5
V gene: TRBV6-5
clone size: many
CDR3 DNA: TGTGCCAGCAGTTACCAGGAGAACCAGCATTTT
CDR3 protein: CASSYQENQHF

D gene: -
J gene: TRBJ2-2
V gene: TRBV5-1
clone size: many
CDR3 DNA: TGCGCCAGCAGCTTAAGTAGGGTCGGTTCCGGGGAGCTGTTTTTT
CDR3 protein: CASSLSRVGSGELFF

D gene: -
J gene: TRBJ1-2
V gene: TRBV20-1
clone size: -
CDR3 DNA: TGCGCTCCCGACAGCCCTCGACTCTATGGCTACACCTTC
CDR3 protein: CAPDSPRLYGYTF

D gene: -
J gene: TRBJ2-2
V gene: TRBV9
clone size: many
CDR3 DNA: TGTGCCAGCAGCGTAGGGCACGGGGCGAACACCGGGGAGCTGTTTTTT
CDR3 protein: CASSVGHGANTGELFF

D gene: -
J gene: TRBJ1-5
V gene: TRBV6-5
clone size: many
CDR3 DNA: TGTGCCAGCAGCCCTTTCCCCCCTCCAGAGCCCCAGCATTTT
CDR3 protein: CASSPFPPPEPQHF

D gene: -
J gene: TRBJ1-1
V gene: TRBV29-1
clone size: -
CDR3 DNA: TGCAGCGTTCCTCTGCAGGCCTCCGGGACGGAGGAAGCTTTCTTT
CDR3 protein: CSVPLQASGTEEAFF

D gene: TRBD1
J gene: TRBJ1-1
V gene: TRBV29-1
clone size: many
CDR3 DNA: TGCAGCGTGTTGGGACAGGGGGCTAGGGGCACTGAAGCTTTCTTT
CDR3 protein: CSVLGQGARGTEAFF

D gene: TRBD1
J gene: TRBJ1-2
V gene: TRBV7-2
clone size: -
CDR3 DNA: TGTGCCAGCAGTCCGGGACAGGGGAGTAACTATGGCTACACCTTC
CDR3 protein: CASSPGQGSNYGYTF

D gene: -
J gene: TRBJ1-1
V gene: TRBV29-1
clone size: -
CDR3 DNA: TGCAGCGTTGAAGATTCCCTTGAAGCTTTCTTT
CDR3 protein: CSVEDSLEAFF

D gene: TRBD2
J gene: TRBJ2-7
V gene: TRBV28
clone size: -
CDR3 DNA: TGTGCCAGCAGTTTTTCTCTTCGACTAGCGGGGCTCCTACCTACCTACGAGCAGTACTTC
CDR3 protein: CASSFSLRLAGLLPTYEQYF

D gene: TRBD1
J gene: TRBJ1-5
V gene: TRBV19
clone size: many
CDR3 DNA: TGTGCCAGTAGCCTCCAACCAGGGGGCCGGTCTAGTCAGCCCCAGCATTTT
CDR3 protein: CASSLQPGGRSSQPQHF

D gene: -
J gene: TRBJ1-1
V gene: TRBV25-1
clone size: many
CDR3 DNA: TGTGCCAGCAGAAGTGTAGGGGCGAACACTGAAGCTTTCTTT
CDR3 protein: CASRSVGANTEAFF

D gene: -
J gene: TRBJ2-3
V gene: TRBV24-1
clone size: many
CDR3 DNA: TGTGCCACCAGTGACCCTGGATACGATACGCAGTATTTT
CDR3 protein: CATSDPGYDTQYF

D gene: TRBD1
J gene: TRBJ2-7
V gene: TRBV2
clone size: many
CDR3 DNA: TGTGCCAGCAGTGACAGGGGGCGAATGTACGAGCAGTACTTC
CDR3 protein: CASSDRGRMYEQYF

D gene: -
J gene: TRBJ1-6
V gene: TRBV19
clone size: many
CDR3 DNA: TGTGCCAGTAGTCCCTCCTTCGGGGGTTATAATTCACCCCTCCACTTT
CDR3 protein: CASSPSFGGYNSPLHF

D gene: -
J gene: TRBJ1-2
V gene: TRBV6-2/TRBV6-3
clone size: many
CDR3 DNA: TGTGCCAGCACCTTAACCCAGGGAAGAACCTATGGCTACACCTTC
CDR3 protein: CASTLTQGRTYGYTF

D gene: -
J gene: TRBJ1-2
V gene: TRBV11-3
clone size: many
CDR3 DNA: TGTGCCAGCAGCTTAACGACAGGAACCGGCAGTGGCTACACCTTC
CDR3 protein: CASSLTTGTGSGYTF

D gene: -
J gene: TRBJ1-1
V gene: TRBV2
clone size: -
CDR3 DNA: TGTGCCAGACGGACTGGCACTGAAGCTTTCTTT
CDR3 protein: CARRTGTEAFF

D gene: TRBD2
J gene: TRBJ2-7
V gene: TRBV7-9
clone size: many
CDR3 DNA: TGTGCCAGCAGCTTAGCGGGGGGGGACGAGCAGTACTTC
CDR3 protein: CASSLAGGDEQYF

D gene: -
J gene: TRBJ2-7
V gene: TRBV6-2/TRBV6-3
clone size: few
CDR3 DNA: TGTGCCAGCAGTTACTCGTGGGACGCCGCCAACGAGCAGTACTTC
CDR3 protein: CASSYSWDAANEQYF

D gene: TRBD1
J gene: TRBJ1-1
V gene: TRBV6-1
clone size: few
CDR3 DNA: TGTGCCAGCGAGGGACAGCAGAACACTGAAGCTTTCTTT
CDR3 protein: CASEGQQNTEAFF

D gene: -
J gene: TRBJ1-2
V gene: TRBV13
clone size: -
CDR3 DNA: TGTGCCAGCAGCTTTTCCCTACAGATATCTAACTATGGCTACACCTTC
CDR3 protein: CASSFSLQISNYGYTF

D gene: -
J gene: TRBJ2-5
V gene: TRBV20-1
clone size: -
CDR3 DNA: TGCAGTGCTAGAGATGGGACGGCGGGGACCCAGTACTTC
CDR3 protein: CSARDGTAGTQYF

D gene: -
J gene: TRBJ1-1
V gene: TRBV25-1
clone size: few
CDR3 DNA: TGTGCCAGCAGTGAAGGAGGTTGGCCAAAGGGTAACACTGAAGCTTTCTTT
CDR3 protein: CASSEGGWPKGNTEAFF

D gene: -
J gene: TRBJ2-6
V gene: TRBV4-2
clone size: -
CDR3 DNA: TGTGCCAGCAGCCAAGATAAGGGACAATCAAACCTTGGGGCCAACGTCCTGACTTTC
CDR3 protein: CASSQDKGQSNLGANVLTF